The 18 T cell receptor beta chains given below trace back to one sample, sequenced in a study of beta chain features in type 1 diabetes. The authors reverse transcribed all of the isolated RNA, so sequencing captured expressed TCRB transcripts. The data were produced by immunoSEQ multiplex PCR, yet TCRdb's version contains in-frame clones alone and is incomplete. This table holds 300,000 to 350,000 clones, 7.5% to 9% found once. Sequencing input: central memory CD4+ T cells from blood. The source is a woman aged 18-35 years in good health.

The table lists this clone with a few counts. The chain links TRBV12-5 to TRBJ2-7, with 9 bases lining up with TRBD2. Germline V gene sequence: CDR1 LGHNT, CDR2 FRNRAP. The CDR3 is 19 amino acids. V shed 0 bases, J shed 5 bases, and the junction held 17 bases outside the gene matches. The CDR3 spells CASGLVQGSGSTFIHEQYF. The CDR3 DNA reads TGTGCTAGTGGTTTGGTACAGGGTAGCGGGAGTACTTTTATCCACGAGCAGTACTTC.

Ten or more counts support this clone. The chain joins TRBV14 to TRBJ2-2, with a tentative D call TRBD1 (5 bases). Looked up from germline, CDR1 is SGHDN and CDR2 is FVKESK. V gave up 4 bases and J gave up 6 bases, with 15 bases separating them. This CDR3 has 15 amino acids. CDR3 in amino acids: CASSRQMGLSGELFF. As DNA, the CDR3 is TGTGCCAGCAGCCGACAGATGGGTTTATCCGGGGAGCTGTTTTTT. Combining the CDR3 with reference TRBV14 and TRBJ2-2 gives the whole variable domain EAGVTQFPSHSVIEKGQTVTLRCDPISGHDNLYWYRRVMGKEIKFLLHFVKESKQDESGMPNNRFLAERTGGTYSTLKVQPAELEDSGVYFCASSRQMGLSGELFFGEGSRLTVL.

This clone was detected only a few times. The chain carries TRBV5-4 and TRBJ2-7; D is perhaps TRBD1 (8 bases). The germline V gene encodes CDR1 SGHNT and CDR2 YYREEE (reference sequence). Trimming stripped 3 bases from V and 4 bases from J, with 14 bases between. The CDR3 extends over 14 amino acids. This CDR3 reads CASSYDRGGYEQYF. The CDR3 nucleotides read TGTGCCAGCAGCTATGACAGGGGAGGGTACGAGCAGTACTTC. The full variable domain, in which reference TRBV5-4 and TRBJ2-7 provide the parts outside the CDR3, is ETGVTQSPTHLIKTRGQQVTLRCSSQSGHNTVSWYQQALGQGPQFIFQYYREEENGRGNFPPRFSGLQFPNYSSELNVNALELDDSALYLCASSYDRGGYEQYFGPGTRLTVT.

This CDR3 reads CASSPRDFTDTQYF. The CDR3 DNA reads as TGTGCCAGCAGCCCGAGGGACTTCACAGATACGCAGTATTTT. V usage is TRBV28 and J usage is TRBJ2-3; D is perhaps TRBD2 (6 bases). The CDR3 covers 14 residues. CDR1 MDHEN and CDR2 SYDVKM come from the germline V gene. V lost 6 bases and J lost 2, with 12 bases in between.

Note on this clone: A much larger clone differs by one base, so this may be a read error. This rearrangement joins TRBV21-1 to TRBJ2-1; TRBD2 is the table's D call and was not checked against the DNA. TRBV21-1 counts as a pseudogene. The CDR3 loop spans 13 amino acids. The CDR3 DNA reads TGTGCCAGCAGCAAGGGGGGTTCTAGAGAGCAGTTCTTC. Translation: CASSKGGSREQFF.

This clone was observed a few times. This chain links TRBV6-6 with TRBJ2-1, with D hard to call. Germline V gene data show CDR1 as MNHNY and CDR2 as SVGAGI (reference sequence). The germline V and J ends were trimmed by 2 bases and 5 bases, with 10 bases remaining between them. The CDR3 has 14 residues. For the CDR3, the DNA is TGTGCCAGCAGTTACCATGAGCGCAACAATGAGCAGTTCTTC. It encodes CASSYHERNNEQFF.

J is TRBJ2-5 and V is TRBV18; D not certain. Trimming took 6 bases from V and 0 from J, leaving 17 bases between them. The CDR3 is 16 amino acids. Germline CDR1 is KGHSH and CDR2 is LQKENI. The CDR3 coding sequence is TGTGCCAGCTCCCTAAAGACCCTAGGAAACCAAGAGACCCAGTACTTC. Protein sequence: CASSLKTLGNQETQYF. Full variable domain (outside the CDR3, taken from reference TRBV18 and TRBJ2-5): NAGVMQNPRHLVRRRGQEARLRCSPMKGHSHVYWYRQLPEEGLKFMVYLQKENIIDESGMPKERFSAEFPKEGPSILRIQQVVRGDSAAYFCASSLKTLGNQETQYFGPGTRLLVL.

This clone was picked up many times. The chain uses TRBV28 and TRBJ2-5; 10 nucleotides align to TRBD2. With V trimmed by 7 bases and J by 4 bases, 6 bases remained unmatched. The CDR3 is made up of 14 amino acids. The germline V gene has CDR1 MDHEN and CDR2 SYDVKM. The CDR3 nucleotides read TGTGCCAGCACCCTAGCGGGAGCAGGAGAGACCCAGTACTTC. Translating gives CASTLAGAGETQYF.

The gene calls are TRBV5-4 and TRBJ2-1; possible D gene TRBD1, 6 bases. The CDR3 contains 14 residues. Trimming left V 4 bases short and J 9 bases short, with 17 bases between. Looked up from germline, CDR1 is SGHNT and CDR2 is YYREEE (reference sequence). CDR3 in DNA: TGTGCCAGCAGCCAGAAAGCAGGGGTCCTTGAGCAGTTCTTC. Translating it yields CASSQKAGVLEQFF.

This clone has a handful of counts. J is TRBJ2-7 and V is TRBV28; TRBD1 aligns across 8 bases. J lost 3 bases, V lost 7 bases, and 11 bases had no gene match. The CDR3 runs 15 residues. CDR1 is MDHEN, CDR2 SYDVKM, per germline. In DNA, the CDR3 is TGTGCCAGCATTAGATCTGGGACAGGCGGCTACGAGCAGTACTTC. Protein product: CASIRSGTGGYEQYF.

In regard to this clone: The same CDR3 can be traced to other DNA sequences in this sample. The chain joins TRBV7-9 to TRBJ2-5; tentatively, D is TRBD1 or TRBD2 (6 bases each). Germline V lookup: CDR1 SEHNR, CDR2 FQNEAQ (reference sequence). V gave up 2 bases and J gave up 4 bases, with 11 bases separating them. The CDR3 length is 14 residues. The CDR3, as DNA: TGTGCCAGCAGCTTATTCGGAGGGGGAGAGACCCAGTACTTC. This encodes CASSLFGGGETQYF.

This clone appeared many times. V gene TRBV7-9 combines with J gene TRBJ2-2; D is unclear. The germline CDR1 and CDR2 sequences are SEHNR and FQNEAQ (reference sequence). The CDR3 has 15 amino acids. The ends were cut back, 7 bases at V and 3 bases at J, with 15 bases in the middle. DNA of the CDR3: TGTGCCAGCAACGCGAGGACCGACGACACCGGGGAGCTGTTTTTT. This sequence encodes CASNARTDDTGELFF.

This clone was picked up a small number of times. The chain employs TRBV28 and TRBJ2-5, with TRBD1 as a possible D gene (6 bases). Deletions cut 5 bases from V and 4 bases from J, with 23 bases between. CDR3 length: 17 amino acids. CDR1 is MDHEN and CDR2 is SYDVKM in the germline V gene. CDR3 residues: CASSKQGWTDKGETQYF. For the CDR3, the DNA is TGTGCCAGCAGTAAACAAGGCTGGACAGATAAGGGAGAGACCCAGTACTTC.

This chain links TRBV7-8 with TRBJ2-3, with 9 bases identical to TRBD1. The CDR3 covers 16 residues. J gave up 4 bases and V 4 bases, and 9 bases lay outside the gene matches. CDR1 is SGHVS, CDR2 FQNEAQ, per germline. CDR3 sequence reads: CASSSGQGRWADTQYF. Here the CDR3 DNA reads TGTGCCAGCAGCTCCGGACAGGGGAGGTGGGCAGATACGCAGTATTTT.

This clone was detected a few times. CDR3 sequence: CASSFRGGNQPQHF. Written as DNA, the CDR3 is TGTGCCAGCAGTTTCAGGGGTGGCAATCAGCCCCAGCATTTT. The V call is TRBV27, the J call TRBJ1-5; maybe TRBD1 (6 bases). Trimming removed 3 bases at V and 2 bases at J, with 8 bases between. In germline, CDR1 is MNHEY, CDR2 SMNVEV (reference sequence). The CDR3 covers 14 residues.

The chain links TRBV2 to TRBJ1-1, with D possibly matching TRBD1 (5 bases). Trimming left V 4 bases short and J 5 bases short, with 17 bases between. The CDR3 runs 15 residues. The germline V gene encodes CDR1 SNHLY and CDR2 FYNNEI. CDR3 DNA: TGTGCCAGCAGTGTGGTTGTGTTTTCAGGGACTGAAGCTTTCTTT. Translated: CASSVVVFSGTEAFF. Filled out from reference TRBV2 and TRBJ1-1, the complete variable domain reads EPEVTQTPSHQVTQMGQEVILRCVPISNHLYFYWYRQILGQKVEFLVSFYNNEISEKSEIFDDQFSVERPDGSNFTLKIRSTKLEDSAMYFCASSVVVFSGTEAFFGQGTRLTVV.

The chain joins TRBV5-1 to TRBJ2-5; TRBD1 is a possible D gene (5 bases). This CDR3 comprises 15 residues. Germline V gene data show CDR1 as SGHRS and CDR2 as YFSETQ. The V end lost 1 base, the J end lost 4 bases, and 14 bases lay between the germline ends. The CDR3 sequence: CASSLYGQGVETQYF. DNA for the CDR3: TGCGCCAGCAGCTTGTATGGGCAGGGTGTAGAGACCCAGTACTTC.

The chain recombines TRBV2 with TRBJ2-5; 8 nucleotides align to TRBD1. The V and J ends lost 4 bases and 3 bases, in that order; junction bases with no gene match: 1. This CDR3 has 13 residues. Germline CDR1 SNHLY, CDR2 FYNNEI. The chain's CDR3 is CASSVTGEETQYF. The CDR3 DNA follows: TGTGCCAGCAGTGTGACAGGGGAAGAGACCCAGTACTTC.